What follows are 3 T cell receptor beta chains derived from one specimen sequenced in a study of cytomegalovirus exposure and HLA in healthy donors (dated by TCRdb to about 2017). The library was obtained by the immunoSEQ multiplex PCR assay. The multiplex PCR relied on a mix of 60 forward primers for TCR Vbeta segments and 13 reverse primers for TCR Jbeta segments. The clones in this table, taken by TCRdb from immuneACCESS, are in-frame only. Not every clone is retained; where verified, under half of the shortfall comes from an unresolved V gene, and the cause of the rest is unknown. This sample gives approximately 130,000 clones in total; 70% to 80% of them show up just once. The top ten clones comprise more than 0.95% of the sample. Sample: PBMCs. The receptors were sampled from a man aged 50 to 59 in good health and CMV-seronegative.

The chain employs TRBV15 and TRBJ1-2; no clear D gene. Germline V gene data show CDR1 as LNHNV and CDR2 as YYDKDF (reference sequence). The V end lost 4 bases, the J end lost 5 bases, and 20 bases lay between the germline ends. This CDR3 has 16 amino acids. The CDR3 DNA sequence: TGTGCCACCAGCACCAATATCGGTCCCTCGGGTTATGGCTACACCTTC. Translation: CATSTNIGPSGYGYTF.

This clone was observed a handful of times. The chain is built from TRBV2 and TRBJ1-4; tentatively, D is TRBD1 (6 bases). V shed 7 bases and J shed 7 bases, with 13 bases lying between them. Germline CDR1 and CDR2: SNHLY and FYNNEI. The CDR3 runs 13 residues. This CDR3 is CASNYRVGEKLFF. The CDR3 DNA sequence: TGTGCCAGCAATTACAGGGTTGGTGAAAAACTGTTTTTT.

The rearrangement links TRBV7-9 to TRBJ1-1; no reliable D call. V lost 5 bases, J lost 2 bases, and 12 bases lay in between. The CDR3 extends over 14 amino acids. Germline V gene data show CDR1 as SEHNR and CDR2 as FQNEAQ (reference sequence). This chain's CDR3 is CASSPSSANTEAFF. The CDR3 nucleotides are TGTGCCAGCAGCCCGAGCTCTGCCAACACTGAAGCTTTCTTT.